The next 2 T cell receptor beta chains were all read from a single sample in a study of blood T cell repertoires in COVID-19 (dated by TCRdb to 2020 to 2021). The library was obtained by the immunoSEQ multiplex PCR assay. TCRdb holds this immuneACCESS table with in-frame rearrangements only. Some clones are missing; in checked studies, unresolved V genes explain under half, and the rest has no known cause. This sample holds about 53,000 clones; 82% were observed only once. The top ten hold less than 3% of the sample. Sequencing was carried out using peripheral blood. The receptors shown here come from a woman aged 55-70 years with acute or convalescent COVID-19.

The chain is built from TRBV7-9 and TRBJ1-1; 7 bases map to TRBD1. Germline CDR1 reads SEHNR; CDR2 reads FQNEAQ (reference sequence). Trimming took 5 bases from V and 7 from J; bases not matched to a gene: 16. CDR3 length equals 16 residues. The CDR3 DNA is TGTGCCAGCAGCCCCCACTCGGCAGGGGGTGGCGGTGAAGCTTTCTTT. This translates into CASSPHSAGGGGEAFF.

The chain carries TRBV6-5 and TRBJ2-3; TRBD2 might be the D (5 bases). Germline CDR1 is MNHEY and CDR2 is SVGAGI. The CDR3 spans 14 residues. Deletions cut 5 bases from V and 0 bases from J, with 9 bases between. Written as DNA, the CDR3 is TGTGCCAGCAGTAGGACTCTTAGCACAGATACGCAGTATTTT. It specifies CASSRTLSTDTQYF.